Reported below is one T cell receptor (beta chain). Its specificity is unknown. These data are taken from a study of cytomegalovirus exposure and HLA in healthy donors. Study observations and caveats: Presence/absence analyses treated sequencing depth as roughly uniform across donors.

The PCR had 60 Vbeta and 13 Jbeta primers. The method was immunoSEQ multiplex PCR; TCRdb's version includes in-frame clones alone and lacks a portion of them. The table lists over 75,000 clones, 86% of them singletons. This CDR3 contains 15 residues. The germline gives CDR1 SGHDT, CDR2 YYEEEE. The sample comprised PBMCs. The sequence came from a man aged 30-40 years in good health and CMV-seropositive. The V and J genes are TRBV5-6 and TRBJ2-5, with TRBD1 identical over 7 bases. With the DNA end fitting TRBJ2-7 better, the J assignment may be wrong. CDR3 loop: CASSRGQLSSYEQYF. In nucleotides, the CDR3 is TGTGCCAGCAGCCGGGGACAGCTAAGCTCCTACGAGCAGTACTTC.